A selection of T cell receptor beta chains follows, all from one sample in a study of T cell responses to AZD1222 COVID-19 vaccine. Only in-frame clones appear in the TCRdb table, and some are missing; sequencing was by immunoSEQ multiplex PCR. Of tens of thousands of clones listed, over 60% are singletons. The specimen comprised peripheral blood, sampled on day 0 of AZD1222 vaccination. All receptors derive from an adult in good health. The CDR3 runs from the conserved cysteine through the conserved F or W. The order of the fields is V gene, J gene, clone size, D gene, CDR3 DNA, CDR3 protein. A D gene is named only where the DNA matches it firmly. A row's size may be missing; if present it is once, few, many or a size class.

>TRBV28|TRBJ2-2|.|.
TGTGCCAGCAGTCACGGACTTGTGGGGGCCGGGGAGCTGTTTTTT
CASSHGLVGAGELFF
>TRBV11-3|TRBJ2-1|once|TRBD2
TGTGCCAGCAGCCCTCGTAGCGGGGCTGAGCAGTTCTTC
CASSPRSGAEQFF
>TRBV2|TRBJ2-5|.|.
TGTGCCAGCAGGGAGGCCGGGGAGACCCAGTACTTC
CASREAGETQYF
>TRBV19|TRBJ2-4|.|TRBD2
TGTGCCCGAACAAGGGCGCGGGAGGCCAAAAACATTCAGTACTTC
CARTRAREAKNIQYF
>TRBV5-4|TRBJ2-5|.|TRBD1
TGTGCCAGCAGCTCCGGGACAGGAGCGAGGTACCCAGAGACCCAGTACTTC
CASSSGTGARYPETQYF
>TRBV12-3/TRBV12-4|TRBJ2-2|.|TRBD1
TGTGCCAGCCAGGGGGCCGGGGAGCTGTTTTTT
CASQGAGELFF
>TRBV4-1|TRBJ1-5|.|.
TGCGCCAGCAGCCAAGCCCCATACAGCAATCAGCCCCAGCATTTT
CASSQAPYSNQPQHF
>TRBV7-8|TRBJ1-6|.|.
TGTGCCAGCAGCTTAGGGCCAACCGCTTCACCCCTCCACTTT
CASSLGPTASPLHF
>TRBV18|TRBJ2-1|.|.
TGTGCCAGCTCAGCTCAGGGTGGCCGTTTCAATGAGCAGTTCTTC
CASSAQGGRFNEQFF
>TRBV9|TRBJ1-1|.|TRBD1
TGTGCCAGCAGCACGACAGGGGGCGTCACTGAAGCTTTCTTT
CASSTTGGVTEAFF
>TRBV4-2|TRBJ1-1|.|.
TGTGCCAGCAGTCACCTTGACGGGAACACTGAAGCTTTCTTT
CASSHLDGNTEAFF
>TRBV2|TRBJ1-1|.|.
TGTGCCAGCAGGTTTATCATCAACACTGAAGCTTTCTTT
CASRFIINTEAFF
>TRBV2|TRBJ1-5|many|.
TGTGCCAGCAGCCCCGATGGTCAGAGCAATCAGCCCCAGCATTTT
CASSPDGQSNQPQHF
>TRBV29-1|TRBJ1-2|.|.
TGCGGATTCGGCAGGGGAGAATACTACACCTTC
CGFGRGEYYTF
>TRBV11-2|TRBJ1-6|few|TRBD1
TGTGCCAGCAGCCCTTCCCCCGGACAGGGCGCCTATAATTCACCCCTCCACTTT
CASSPSPGQGAYNSPLHF
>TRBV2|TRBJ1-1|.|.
TGTGCCAGCACGCCCGAGGAGGGATCGGTTAACACTGAAGCTTTCTTT
CASTPEEGSVNTEAFF
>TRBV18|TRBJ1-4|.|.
TGTGCCAGCTCACAGGGCAATGGGGGTGAAAAACTGTTTTTT
CASSQGNGGEKLFF
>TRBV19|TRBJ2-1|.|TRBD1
TGTGCCAGTAGTATACCGACAGGGGGGGTAAGAAATGAGCAGTTCTTC
CASSIPTGGVRNEQFF
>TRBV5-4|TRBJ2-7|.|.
TGTGCCAGCAGCTTGGCCGGGAAAGGGGGGTACGAGCAGTACTTC
CASSLAGKGGYEQYF
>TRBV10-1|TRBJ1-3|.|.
TGCGCCAGCAATGGACGGGGGGGAAACACCATATATTTT
CASNGRGGNTIYF
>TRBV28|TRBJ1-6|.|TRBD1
TGTGCCAGCAGTTACGGACAGGGGACATATTCACCCCTCCACTTT
CASSYGQGTYSPLHF
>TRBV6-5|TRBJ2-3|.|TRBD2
TGTGCCAGCACCAACGAGGCTAGCGGGTCAGATACGCAGTATTTT
CASTNEASGSDTQYF
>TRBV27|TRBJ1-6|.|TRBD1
TGTGCCAGCAGTTCCCGACAGGGATATTCACCCCTCCACTTT
CASSSRQGYSPLHF
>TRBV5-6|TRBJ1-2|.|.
TGTGCCAGCAGCTTGGGGGGCGCCAACTATGGCTACACCTTC
CASSLGGANYGYTF
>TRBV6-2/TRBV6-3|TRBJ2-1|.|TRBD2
TGTGCCAGCAGTTACGCGGGACTAGCGGCGGGGGCCCACAATGAGCAGTTCTTC
CASSYAGLAAGAHNEQFF
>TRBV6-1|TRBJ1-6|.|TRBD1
TGTGCCAGCAGTGAATGGGGACAGGGGAATTCACCCCTCCACTTT
CASSEWGQGNSPLHF
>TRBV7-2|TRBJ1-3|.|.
TGTGCCAGCAGCCCGCAGGGGCTTGGTGGAAACACCATATATTTT
CASSPQGLGGNTIYF
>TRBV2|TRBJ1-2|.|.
TGTGCCAGCAGTGACCCGCAGTCCCATGGCTACACCTTC
CASSDPQSHGYTF
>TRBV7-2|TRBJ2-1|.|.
TGTGCCAGCAGCTTAGGTGGTGGGGGCAATGAGCAGTTCTTC
CASSLGGGGNEQFF
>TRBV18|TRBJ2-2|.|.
TGTGCCAGCTCAGGTGGGACCGGGGAGCTGTTTTTT
CASSGGTGELFF
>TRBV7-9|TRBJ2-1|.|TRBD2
TGTGCCAGCAGCTACCTAGCGGGGGGCAACAATGAGCAGTTCTTC
CASSYLAGGNNEQFF
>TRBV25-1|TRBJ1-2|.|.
TGTGCCAGCAGTGACCCTGGACAGAACTTCTATGGCTACACCTTC
CASSDPGQNFYGYTF
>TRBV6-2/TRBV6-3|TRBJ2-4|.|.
TGTGCCAGCAGTTCTGGGAGTCCAAACATTCAGTACTTC
CASSSGSPNIQYF
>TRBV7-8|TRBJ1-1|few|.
TGTGCCAGCAGCTTATATAACGTGAACACTGAAGCTTTCTTT
CASSLYNVNTEAFF
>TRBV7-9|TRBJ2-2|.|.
TGTGCCAGCAGCCCGGGACCCGATCTAAATACCGGGGAGCTGTTTTTT
CASSPGPDLNTGELFF
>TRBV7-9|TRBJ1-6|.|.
TGTGCCAGCAGCTCCCCAGCCGGGACACCAAATTCACCCCTCCACTTT
CASSSPAGTPNSPLHF
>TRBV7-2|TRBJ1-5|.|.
TGTGCCAGCAGCTTTTTGGGGGCAGGTCAGCCCCAGCATTTT
CASSFLGAGQPQHF